This is a list of T cell receptor beta chains from one sample in a study of identical twins. Using its own MiXCR run on the 5' RACE reads, TCRdb lists one record per CDR3 protein. Counted here are 500,000 to 700,000 distinct CDR3 sequences, about 7.6% occurring once; the ten biggest clones make up 1.5% to 2%. These data were also reused for a study on yellow fever vaccine responses in identical twins.

The specimen was PBMCs. The receptors here all came from a young woman in good health. The CDR3 runs from the conserved cysteine through the conserved F or W. A D gene is named only where the DNA matches it firmly. Where a row states a size, it is once, few, many or the class of an expanded clone; other rows omit it.

TRBJ2-1	TRBV5-5	TRBD2	many	CASSLSAGAYNEQFF	TGTGCCAGCAGCTTATCTGCGGGAGCCTACAATGAGCAGTTCTTC
TRBJ2-1	TRBV24-1	NA	many	CATKGTPSGEQFF	TGTGCCACCAAGGGGACACCGTCGGGTGAGCAGTTCTTC
TRBJ2-7	TRBV4-1	TRBD2	NA	CASSQDRLAGDYEQYF	TGCGCCAGCAGCCAAGATCGACTAGCGGGAGACTACGAGCAGTACTTC
TRBJ2-1	TRBV5-1	NA	NA	CASSAYRGEQFF	TGCGCCAGCAGCGCATATAGGGGTGAGCAGTTCTTC
TRBJ1-2	TRBV6-5	NA	NA	CASRRDRFRMNF	TGTGCCAGCAGGAGGGATCGGTTCCGAATGAACTTC
TRBJ1-5	TRBV6-2/TRBV6-3	TRBD1	many	CASSLRDSSNQPQHF	TGTGCCAGCAGCCTCCGGGACAGTTCGAATCAGCCCCAGCATTTT
TRBJ2-1	TRBV5-5	TRBD2	NA	CASSLGLAGFRNEQFF	TGTGCCAGCAGCTTGGGTCTAGCGGGATTTCGCAATGAGCAGTTCTTC
TRBJ1-1	TRBV5-1	NA	NA	CASSLGGHLEAFF	TGCGCCAGCAGCTTGGGTGGACACCTTGAAGCTTTCTTT
TRBJ2-5	TRBV27	NA	many	CASSLSPLDQETQYF	TGTGCCAGCAGTTTATCTCCCCTGGACCAAGAGACCCAGTACTTC
TRBJ1-3	TRBV7-9	NA	many	CASSLKRGASGNTIYF	TGTGCCAGCAGCTTAAAAAGAGGGGCCTCTGGAAACACCATATATTTT
TRBJ1-3	TRBV12-3/TRBV12-4	TRBD1	NA	CASSSDRGPGNTIYF	TGTGCCAGCAGTTCCGACAGGGGGCCGGGAAACACCATATATTTT